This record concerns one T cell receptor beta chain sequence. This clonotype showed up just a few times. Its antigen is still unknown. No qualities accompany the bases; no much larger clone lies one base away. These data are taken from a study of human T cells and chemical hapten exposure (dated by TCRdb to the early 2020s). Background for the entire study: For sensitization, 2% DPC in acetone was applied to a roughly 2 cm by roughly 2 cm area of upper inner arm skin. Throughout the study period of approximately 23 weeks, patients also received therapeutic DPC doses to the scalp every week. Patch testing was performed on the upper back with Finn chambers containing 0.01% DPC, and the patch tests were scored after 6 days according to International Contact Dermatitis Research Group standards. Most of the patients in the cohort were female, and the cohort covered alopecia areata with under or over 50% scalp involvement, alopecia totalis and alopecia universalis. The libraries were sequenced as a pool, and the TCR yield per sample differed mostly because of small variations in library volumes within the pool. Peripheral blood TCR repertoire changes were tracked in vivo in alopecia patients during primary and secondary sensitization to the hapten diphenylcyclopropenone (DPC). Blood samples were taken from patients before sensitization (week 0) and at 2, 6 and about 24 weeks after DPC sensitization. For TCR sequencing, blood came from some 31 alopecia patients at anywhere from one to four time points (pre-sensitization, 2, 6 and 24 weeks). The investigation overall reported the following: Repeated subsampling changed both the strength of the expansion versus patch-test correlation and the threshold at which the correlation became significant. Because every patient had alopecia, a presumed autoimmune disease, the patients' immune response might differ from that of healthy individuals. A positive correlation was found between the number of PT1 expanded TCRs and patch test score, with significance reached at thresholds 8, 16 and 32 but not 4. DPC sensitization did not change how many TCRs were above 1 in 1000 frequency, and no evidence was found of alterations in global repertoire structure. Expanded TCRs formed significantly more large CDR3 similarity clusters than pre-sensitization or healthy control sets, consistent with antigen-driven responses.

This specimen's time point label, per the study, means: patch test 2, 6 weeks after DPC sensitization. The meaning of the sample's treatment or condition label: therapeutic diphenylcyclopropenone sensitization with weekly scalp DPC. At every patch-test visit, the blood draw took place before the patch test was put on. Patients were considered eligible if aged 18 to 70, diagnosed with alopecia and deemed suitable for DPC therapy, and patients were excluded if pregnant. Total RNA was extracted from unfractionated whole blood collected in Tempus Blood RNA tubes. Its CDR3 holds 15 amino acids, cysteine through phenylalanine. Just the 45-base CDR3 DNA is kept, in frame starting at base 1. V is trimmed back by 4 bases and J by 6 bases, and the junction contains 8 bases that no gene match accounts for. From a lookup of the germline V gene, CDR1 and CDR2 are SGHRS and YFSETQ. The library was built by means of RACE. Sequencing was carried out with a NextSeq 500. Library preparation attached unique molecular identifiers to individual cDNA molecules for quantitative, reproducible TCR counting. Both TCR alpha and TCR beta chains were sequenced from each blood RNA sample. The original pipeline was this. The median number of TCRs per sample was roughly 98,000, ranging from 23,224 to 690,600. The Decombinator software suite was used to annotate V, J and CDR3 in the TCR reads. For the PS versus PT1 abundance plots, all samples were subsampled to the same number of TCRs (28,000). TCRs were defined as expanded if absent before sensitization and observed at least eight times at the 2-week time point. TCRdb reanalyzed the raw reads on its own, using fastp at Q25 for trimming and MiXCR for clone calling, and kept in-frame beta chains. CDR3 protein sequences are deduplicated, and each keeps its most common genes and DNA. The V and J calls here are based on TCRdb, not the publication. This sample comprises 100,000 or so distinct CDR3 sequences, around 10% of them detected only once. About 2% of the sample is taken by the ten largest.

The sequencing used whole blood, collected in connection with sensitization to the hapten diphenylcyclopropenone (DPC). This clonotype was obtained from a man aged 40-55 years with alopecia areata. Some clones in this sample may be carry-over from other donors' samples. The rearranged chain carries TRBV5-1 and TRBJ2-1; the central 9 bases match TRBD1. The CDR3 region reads CASSPGGTGPNEQFF. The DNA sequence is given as TGCGCCAGCAGCCCTGGTGGGACAGGGCCCAATGAGCAGTTCTTC.